This entry features one TCR beta chain sequence. Its antigen remains unknown. The data were obtained in a study of PD-1 blockade in classical Hodgkin lymphoma. The CDR3 extends over 17 amino acids. The J segment lost 4 bases and the V segment lost 3 bases, leaving 11 bases of the junction unmatched. CDR1 is LNHDA and CDR2 is SQIVND in the germline V gene (reference sequence). No patient escaped relapse after autologous stem cell transplantation, and brentuximab vedotin exposure varied. Complete response, partial response or progressive disease was recorded as best response. Method: immunoSEQ multiplex PCR; TCRdb's copy keeps in-frame clones and lacks some. The sample gives around 28,000 clones, around four fifths of which show up once; about 21% is in the top ten. General observations from the study: There remain no defined causes for the repertoire differences, which possibly reflect disease activity or prior therapy. Similar baseline diversity was found in complete responders and newly diagnosed patients. Reported baseline diversity: healthy donors highest, relapsed/refractory patients lowest.

The clonotype originates from a human donor with classical Hodgkin lymphoma. V gene TRBV19 combines with J gene TRBJ2-5, with TRBD2 matching 10 bases. The input for sequencing was peripheral blood mononuclear cells (PBMCs), taken before the second cycle of nivolumab. The CDR3 nucleotides are TGTGCCAGTAGTATGTTTACGGCTAGCGGGAGAGGAGAGACCCAGTACTTC. Its protein is CASSMFTASGRGETQYF.